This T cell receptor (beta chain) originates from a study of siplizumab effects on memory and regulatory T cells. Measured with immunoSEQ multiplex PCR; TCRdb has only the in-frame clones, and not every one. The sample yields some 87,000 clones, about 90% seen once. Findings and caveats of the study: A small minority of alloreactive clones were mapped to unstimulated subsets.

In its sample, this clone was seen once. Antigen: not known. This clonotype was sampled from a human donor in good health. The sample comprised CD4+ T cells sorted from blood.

This chain's CDR3 is CASSSTLSGYNEQFF. The CDR3 nucleotides read TGTGCCAGCAGCTCAACCCTTAGCGGGTACAATGAGCAGTTCTTC. J is TRBJ2-1 and V is TRBV27; 7 bases are a match to TRBD2. Losses at the gene ends were 6 bases for V and 4 bases for J; bases not matched to a gene: 9. CDR3 length: 15 amino acids. CDR1 is MNHEY and CDR2 is SMNVEV in the germline V gene (reference sequence).